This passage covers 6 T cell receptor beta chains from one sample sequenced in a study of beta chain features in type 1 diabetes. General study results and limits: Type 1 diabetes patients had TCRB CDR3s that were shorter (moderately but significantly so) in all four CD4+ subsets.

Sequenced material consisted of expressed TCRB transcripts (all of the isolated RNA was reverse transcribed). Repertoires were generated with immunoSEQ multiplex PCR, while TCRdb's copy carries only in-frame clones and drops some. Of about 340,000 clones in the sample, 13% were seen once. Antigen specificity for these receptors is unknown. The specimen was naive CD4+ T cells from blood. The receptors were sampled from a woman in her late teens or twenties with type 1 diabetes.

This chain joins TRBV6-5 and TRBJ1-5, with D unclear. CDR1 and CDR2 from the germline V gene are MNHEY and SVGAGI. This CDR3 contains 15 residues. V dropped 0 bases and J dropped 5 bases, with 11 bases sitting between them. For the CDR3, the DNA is TGTGCCAGCAGTTACTCGAGTGAGTCCGATCAGCCCCAGCATTTT. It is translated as CASSYSSESDQPQHF.

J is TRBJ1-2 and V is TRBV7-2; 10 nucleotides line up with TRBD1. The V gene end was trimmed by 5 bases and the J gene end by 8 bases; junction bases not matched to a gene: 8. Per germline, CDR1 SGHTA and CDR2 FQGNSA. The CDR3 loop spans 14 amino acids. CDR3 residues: CASSLGTGEEGYTF. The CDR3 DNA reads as TGTGCCAGCAGCCTGGGGACAGGGGAGGAGGGCTACACCTTC.

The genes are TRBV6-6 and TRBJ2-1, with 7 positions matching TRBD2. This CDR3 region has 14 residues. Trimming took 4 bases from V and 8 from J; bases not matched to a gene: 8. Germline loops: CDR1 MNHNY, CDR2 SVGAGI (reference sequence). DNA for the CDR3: TGTGCCAGCAGTTCCCCGGGGGGTTCAGATGAGCAGTTCTTC. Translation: CASSSPGGSDEQFF.

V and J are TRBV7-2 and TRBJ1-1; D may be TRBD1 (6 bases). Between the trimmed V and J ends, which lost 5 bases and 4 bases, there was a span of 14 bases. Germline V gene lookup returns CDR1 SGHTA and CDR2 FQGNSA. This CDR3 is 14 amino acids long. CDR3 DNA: TGTGCCAGCAGCCCAGCGACAGGCTTCACTGAAGCTTTCTTT. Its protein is CASSPATGFTEAFF. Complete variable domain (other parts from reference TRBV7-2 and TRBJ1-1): GAGVSQSPSNKVTEKGKDVELRCDPISGHTALYWYRQSLGQGLEFLIYFQGNSAPDKSGLPSDRFSAERTGGSVSTLTIQRTQQEDSAVYLCASSPATGFTEAFFGQGTRLTVV.

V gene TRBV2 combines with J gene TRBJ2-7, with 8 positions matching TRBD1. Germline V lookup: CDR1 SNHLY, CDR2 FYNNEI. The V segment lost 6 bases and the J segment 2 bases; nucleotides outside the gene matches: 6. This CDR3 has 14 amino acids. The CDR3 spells CASSGPGQAYEQYF. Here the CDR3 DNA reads TGTGCCAGCAGCGGACCGGGACAGGCCTACGAGCAGTACTTC.

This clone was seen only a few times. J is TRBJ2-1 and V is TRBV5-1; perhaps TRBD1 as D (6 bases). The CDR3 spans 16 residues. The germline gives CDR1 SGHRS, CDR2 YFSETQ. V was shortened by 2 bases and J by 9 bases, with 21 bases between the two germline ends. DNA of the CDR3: TGCGCCAGCAGCTTATCAGGGGTTTGGTTTGGTGTTGAGCAGTTCTTC. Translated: CASSLSGVWFGVEQFF.